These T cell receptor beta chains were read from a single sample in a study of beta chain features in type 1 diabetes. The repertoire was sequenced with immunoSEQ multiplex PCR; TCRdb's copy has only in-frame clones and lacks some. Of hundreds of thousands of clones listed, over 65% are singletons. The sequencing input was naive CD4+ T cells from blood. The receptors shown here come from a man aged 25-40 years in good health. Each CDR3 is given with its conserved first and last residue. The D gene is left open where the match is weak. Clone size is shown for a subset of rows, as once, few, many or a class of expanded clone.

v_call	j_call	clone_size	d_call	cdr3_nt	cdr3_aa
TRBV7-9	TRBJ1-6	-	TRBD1	TGTGCCAGCAGCGACGGAGGGGGCCCCCTCCACTTT	CASSDGGGPLHF
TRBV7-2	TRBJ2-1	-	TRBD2	TGTGCCAGCAGCTGGGAGCGGGAGGGATTACAGTTCTTC	CASSWEREGLQFF
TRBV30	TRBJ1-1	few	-	TGTGCCTGGACCGAGGGGATCACTGAAGCTTTCTTT	CAWTEGITEAFF
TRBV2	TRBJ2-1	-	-	TGTGCCAGCACCGGGTCCTACAATGAGCAGTTCTTC	CASTGSYNEQFF
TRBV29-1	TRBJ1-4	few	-	TGCAGCGTTCAAGACAGCAGGGCAACTAATGAAAAACTGTTTTTT	CSVQDSRATNEKLFF
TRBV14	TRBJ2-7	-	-	TGTGCCAGCAGCCACGGCTTCTACGAGCAGTACTTC	CASSHGFYEQYF
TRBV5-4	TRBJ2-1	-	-	TGTGCCAGCAGCCCGACAGCGACAGACAATGAGCAGTTCTTC	CASSPTATDNEQFF
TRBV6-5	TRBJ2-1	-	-	TGTGCCAGCAGTTACTCGAAACAGCAGTTCTTC	CASSYSKQQFF
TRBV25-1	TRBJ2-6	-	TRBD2	TGTGCCAGCAGTGACGAGGCGGGAGTCCTCTCTGGGGCCAACGTCCTGACTTTC	CASSDEAGVLSGANVLTF
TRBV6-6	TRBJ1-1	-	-	TGTGCCAGCAGTTCCATACCGGGTACTGAAGCTTTCTTT	CASSSIPGTEAFF
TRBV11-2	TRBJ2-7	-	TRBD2	TGTGCCAGCAGACGACTAGCAGACTACGAGCAGTACTTC	CASRRLADYEQYF
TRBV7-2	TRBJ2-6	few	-	TGTGCCAGCAGCTTATCTGGGGCCTCTGGGGCCAACGTCCTGACTTTC	CASSLSGASGANVLTF
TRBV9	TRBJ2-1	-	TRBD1	TGTGCCAGCAGCGTCCGGACAGGGTTTAACAATGAGCAGTTCTTC	CASSVRTGFNNEQFF
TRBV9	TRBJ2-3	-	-	TGTGCCAGCAGTTCTGACCGCGATACGCAGTATTTT	CASSSDRDTQYF
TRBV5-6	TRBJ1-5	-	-	TGTGCCAGCAGCTTGTACGATCAGCCCCAGCATTTT	CASSLYDQPQHF
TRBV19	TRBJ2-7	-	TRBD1	TGTGCCAGTAGTAGAGGACAGGGGTACGAGCAGTACTTC	CASSRGQGYEQYF
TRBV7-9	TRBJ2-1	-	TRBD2	TGTGCCAGCAGCCACGTTCAGGTTACGGGAGGAAATGAGCAGTTCTTC	CASSHVQVTGGNEQFF
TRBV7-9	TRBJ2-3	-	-	TGTGCCGGCCAGCAAAGTGGCACAGATACGCAGTATTTT	CAGQQSGTDTQYF
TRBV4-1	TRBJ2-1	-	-	TGCGCCAGCAGCCAAGACAGGGGAGGTTACAATGAGCAGTTCTTC	CASSQDRGGYNEQFF
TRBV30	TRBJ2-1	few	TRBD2	TGTGCCGGAGCGGCGGGAGGGCCGGGAAATGAGCAGTTCTTC	CAGAAGGPGNEQFF
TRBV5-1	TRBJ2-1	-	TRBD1	TGCGCCAGCAGCTTGACGAGACAGGGGGCGGGTGAGCAGTTCTTC	CASSLTRQGAGEQFF
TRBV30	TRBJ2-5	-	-	TGTGCCTGGAGTGCACGTGAGACCCAGTACTTC	CAWSARETQYF
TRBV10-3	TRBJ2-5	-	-	TGTGCCATTGCTCCCTCGGGGTTCAAAGAGACCCAGTACTTC	CAIAPSGFKETQYF
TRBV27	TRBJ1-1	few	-	TGTGCCAGCAGTTTATCACAGGGAGAAGCTTTCTTT	CASSLSQGEAFF
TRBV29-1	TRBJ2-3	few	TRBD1	TGCAGCGCTGGGAACAGGGGGACCTCAGATACGCAGTATTTT	CSAGNRGTSDTQYF
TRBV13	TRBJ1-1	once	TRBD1	TGTGCCAGCAGCTACCAACAGGGGGCCCCTTTCTTT	CASSYQQGAPFF
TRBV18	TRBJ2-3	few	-	TGTGCCAGCTCACCCGGACAGATCACAGATACGCAGTATTTT	CASSPGQITDTQYF
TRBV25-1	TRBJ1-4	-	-	TGTGCCACACGGGGTGAAAAACTGTTTTTT	CATRGEKLFF
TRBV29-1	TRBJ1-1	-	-	TGCAGCGTTTTAACTACTGAAGCTTTCTTT	CSVLTTEAFF
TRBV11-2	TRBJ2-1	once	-	TGTGCCAGCAGCTTAATCCGGGGGCCCTGGAATGAGCAGTTCTTC	CASSLIRGPWNEQFF
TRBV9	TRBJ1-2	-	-	TGTGCCAGCAGCGTAGGATCTTCTTCCCCAGGGAATGGCTACACCTTC	CASSVGSSSPGNGYTF
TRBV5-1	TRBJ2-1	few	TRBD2	TGCGCCAGCAGGCCCGCTAGCGGGTCCTACAATGAGCAGTTCTTC	CASRPASGSYNEQFF
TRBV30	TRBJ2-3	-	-	TGTGCCTGGAGTGAGCTTGGGGCAGGGAGACGAGATACGCAGTATTTT	CAWSELGAGRRDTQYF
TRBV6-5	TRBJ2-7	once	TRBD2	TGTGCCAGCAGACACAATAGCGGGAGCCCCTTCGAGCAGTACTTC	CASRHNSGSPFEQYF
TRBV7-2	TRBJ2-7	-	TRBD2	TGTGCCAGCAGCTTACTAGCGGGGAACTACGAGCAGTACTTC	CASSLLAGNYEQYF
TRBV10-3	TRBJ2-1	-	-	TGTGCCATCAGTGAAAGGCGGATAGTGGATGAGCAGTTCTTC	CAISERRIVDEQFF
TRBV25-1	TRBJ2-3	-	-	TGTGCCAGCAGTGATACAGCAGGGAGTGATACGCAGTATTTT	CASSDTAGSDTQYF
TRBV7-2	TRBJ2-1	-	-	TGTGCCAGCAGCCCCTGGATGGGTAATGAGCAGTTCTTC	CASSPWMGNEQFF
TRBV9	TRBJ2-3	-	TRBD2	TGTGCCAGCAGCGTCCCCAGCGGGAGGAACCAGTATTTT	CASSVPSGRNQYF
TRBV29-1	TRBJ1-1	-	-	TGCAGCGGCTCATCGAGGGGAACTGAAGCTTTCTTT	CSGSSRGTEAFF
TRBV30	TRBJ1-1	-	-	TGTGCCTTACTCAAGAGGGGGATTATAGAAGCTTTCTTT	CALLKRGIIEAFF
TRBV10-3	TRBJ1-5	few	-	TGTGCCATCACTCCGGACCCTGGGAAGCCCCAGCATTTT	CAITPDPGKPQHF
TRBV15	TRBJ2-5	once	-	TGTGCCACCAGCCAGCCCGAAGAGACCCAGTACTTC	CATSQPEETQYF
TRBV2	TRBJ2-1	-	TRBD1	TGTGCCGGCTCTCCCGGGACAGGGAACAATGAGCAGTTCTTC	CAGSPGTGNNEQFF
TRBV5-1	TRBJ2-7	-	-	TGCGCCAGCAGCCCGGCGCCCCGGAAGGTCTACGAGCAGTACTTC	CASSPAPRKVYEQYF
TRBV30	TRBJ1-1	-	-	TGTGCCTGGAGTGTTCGTCAAAGGGACACTGAAGCTTTCTTT	CAWSVRQRDTEAFF
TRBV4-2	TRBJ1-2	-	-	TGTGCCAGCAGCCAAGATTCCGGGCCCCAAGGCTACACCTTC	CASSQDSGPQGYTF
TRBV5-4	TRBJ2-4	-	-	TGTGCCAGCAGCTCCCTACAGGGACACATTCAGTACTTC	CASSSLQGHIQYF
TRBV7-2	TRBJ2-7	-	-	TGTGCCAGCAGCTTAGTTAGGGGAAACTACGAGCAGTACTTC	CASSLVRGNYEQYF
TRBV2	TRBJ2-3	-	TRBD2	TGTGCCAGCAGCGCGACTAGCGGGAGAGCGGCAGATACGCAGTATTTT	CASSATSGRAADTQYF
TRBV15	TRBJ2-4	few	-	TGTGCCACCAGCAGAGAGTTGCACATTCAGTACTTC	CATSRELHIQYF
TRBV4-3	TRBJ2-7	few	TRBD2	TGCGCCAGCAGCCAAGATATTCCTAGCGGGAGGCCCATCTACGAGCAGTACTTC	CASSQDIPSGRPIYEQYF
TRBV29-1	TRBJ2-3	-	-	TGCAGCGACCACAGGGTCGGGGGCCCAGATACGCAGTATTTT	CSDHRVGGPDTQYF
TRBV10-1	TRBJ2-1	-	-	TGCGCCAGCACCCTCACAGGGTCCAATGAGCAGTTCTTC	CASTLTGSNEQFF
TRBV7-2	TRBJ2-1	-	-	TGTGCCAGCAGCCCCGAAGGGGGGAGCTCCTACAATGAGCAGTTCTTC	CASSPEGGSSYNEQFF
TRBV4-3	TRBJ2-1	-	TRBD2	TGCGCCAGCAGCCAACAAGCGGGAGGGCTAAATGAGCAGTTCTTC	CASSQQAGGLNEQFF